The 18 T cell receptor beta chains given below trace back to one sample, sequenced in a study of Graves' ophthalmopathy and Graves' hyperthyroidism. Transcripts of RNA were the source for amplifying TCR beta CDR3 regions. An initial RT-PCR round employing HTBI primers preceded a second-round multiplex PCR. TCRdb recomputed calls from the multiplex PCR reads with MiXCR, one row per CDR3 protein. The table records some 750,000 distinct CDR3 sequences, around 40% of them present only once. The specimen was peripheral blood. The receptor set was obtained from an adult man with Graves' ophthalmopathy.

The rearrangement uses TRBV20-1 and TRBJ1-3; TRBD1 matches at 9 bases. CDR1 DFQATT and CDR2 SNEGSKA come from the germline V gene (reference sequence). The V gene end was trimmed by 5 bases and the J gene end by 2 bases; junction bases not matched to a gene: 4. The CDR3 has 14 residues. CDR3 loop: CSAHRTGAGNTIYF. The DNA of the CDR3 is TGCAGTGCTCATAGGACAGGGGCTGGAAACACCATATATTTT.

This clonotype was recorded a few times. One junction end disagrees with the germline gene, perhaps due to a read error. This sequence joins TRBV10-3 and TRBJ1-6; D not certain. The germline V gene encodes CDR1 ENHRY and CDR2 SYGVKD. The CDR3 covers 16 residues. The CDR3, as DNA: TGTGCCAGCAGTTACTCTCGCCCAGCCTATAATTCACCCCTCCACTTT. Amino acids: CASSYSRPAYNSPLHF.

This clonotype has ten or more counts. The DNA of the CDR3 is TGTGCCAGTAGTATCGGTCAGGGCGGGTATGGCTACACCTTC. The encoded protein is CASSIGQGGYGYTF. This chain uses TRBV19 with TRBJ1-2, with D perhaps matching TRBD1 (5 bases). Germline V gene sequence: CDR1 LNHDA, CDR2 SQIVND (reference sequence). Trimming shortened V by 3 bases and J by 5 bases, and 13 bases separated the two germline ends. The CDR3 runs to 14 residues.

This clonotype came up a few times. The chain recombines TRBV20-1 with TRBJ1-6, with 8 nucleotides matching TRBD1. Per germline, CDR1 DFQATT and CDR2 SNEGSKA (reference sequence). V lost 6 bases, J lost 9 bases, and 10 bases stayed unmatched. CDR3 length equals 14 residues. The CDR3 region has the DNA TGCAGTGCCCGAGGAGGACAGGGATCTTCACCCCTCCACTTT. This sequence encodes CSARGGQGSSPLHF.

This chain links TRBV12-3 or TRBV12-4 with TRBJ1-5; 11 bases are a match to TRBD1. The trim removed 5 bases at V and 0 bases at J, leaving 3 bases unmatched. The CDR3 is 16 residues long. CDR3 amino acids: CASSGTGGYSNQPQHF. CDR3 nucleotides: TGTGCCAGCAGTGGGACAGGGGGTTATAGCAATCAGCCCCAGCATTTT.

The V and J genes are TRBV2 and TRBJ1-6; D remains unclear. Per the germline V gene, CDR1 is SNHLY and CDR2 is FYNNEI. The CDR3 contains 14 residues. V dropped 8 bases and J dropped 6 bases, with 14 bases sitting between them. Here the CDR3 reads CASAGGATNSPLHF. The CDR3 DNA reads as TGTGCCAGCGCGGGCGGAGCGACTAATTCACCCCTCCACTTT.

The chain couples TRBV29-1 to TRBJ2-3, with a tentative D call TRBD2 (7 bases). From germline, CDR1 is SQVTM and CDR2 ANQGSEA. The CDR3 is 15 residues long. Trimming took off 4 bases at V and 3 bases at J, with 17 bases between the two ends. CDR3 coding DNA: TGCAGCGTTGTAGTTCTGGGGAGGGGGACAGATACGCAGTATTTT. This gives the protein CSVVVLGRGTDTQYF.

This chain connects TRBV10-3 to TRBJ1-4; D uncertain. This CDR3 is built from 11 residues. Germline lookup yields CDR1 ENHRY and CDR2 SYGVKD. The V and J ends lost 9 bases and 10 bases respectively, with 12 bases between them. CDR3: CAIRTGRKLFF. The DNA for the CDR3 is TGTGCCATTAGGACGGGGAGAAAACTGTTTTTT.

The rearrangement uses TRBV9 and TRBJ1-2, with D possibly being TRBD1 (6 bases). Germline V CDR1 and CDR2: SGDLS, YYNGEE. This CDR3 is built from 14 residues. V was trimmed by 0 bases and J by 6 bases, leaving 12 bases between them. The CDR3: CASSVGAGEDGYTF. CDR3 nucleotides: TGTGCCAGCAGCGTAGGGGCAGGGGAGGATGGCTACACCTTC.

The chain is built from TRBV20-1 and TRBJ1-1; D not certain. V was trimmed by 4 bases and J by 2 bases, leaving 11 bases between them. The CDR3 totals 13 residues. Looked up from germline, CDR1 is DFQATT and CDR2 is SNEGSKA (reference sequence). CDR3 sequence (DNA): TGCAGTGCTATAACGGCCAGAAACACTGAAGCTTTCTTT. Translation: CSAITARNTEAFF.

This chain connects TRBV6-5 to TRBJ1-3, with D perhaps matching TRBD1 (5 bases). V was clipped by 8 bases and J by 4 bases, with 12 bases between them. The CDR3 is made up of 13 amino acids. Germline values: CDR1 MNHEY, CDR2 SVGAGI. For the CDR3, the DNA is TGTGCCAGCCAGGGTACTCCAGGAAACACCATATATTTT. Protein product: CASQGTPGNTIYF.

V and J are TRBV25-1 and TRBJ2-2; TRBD2 matches 7 bases. The CDR3 extends over 11 amino acids. The germline gives CDR1 MGHDK, CDR2 SYGVNS. This CDR3 is CTSVGTGELFF. For the CDR3, the DNA is TGTACTAGCGTGGGCACCGGGGAGCTGTTTTTT.

This clonotype occurred many times. The chain links TRBV11-3 to TRBJ2-5; D remains ambiguous. The CDR3 has 12 residues. V was shortened by 0 bases and J by 9 bases, with 8 bases between the two germline ends. Germline CDR1 is SGHNT and CDR2 is YENEEA. The CDR3 coding sequence is TGTGCCAGCAGCTTAGATGGGTGGGCCCAGTACTTC. Amino acid sequence: CASSLDGWAQYF. The full variable domain, with the rest looked up from reference TRBV11-3 and TRBJ2-5, is EAGVVQSPRYKIIEKKQPVAFWCNPISGHNTLYWYLQNLGQGPELLIRYENEEAVDDSQLPKDRFSAERLKGVDSTLKIQPAELGDSAVYLCASSLDGWAQYFGPGTRLLVL.

At least ten counts were recorded for this clonotype. The chain employs TRBV10-3 and TRBJ2-7; D uncertain. Germline-derived CDR1 and CDR2 are ENHRY and SYGVKD. With 8 bases removed from V and 2 bases from J, the gap between germline ends came to 16 bases. The CDR3 covers 14 residues. The CDR3 protein is CAISDGWETYEQYF. The CDR3 region has the DNA TGTGCCATCTCGGACGGATGGGAAACCTACGAGCAGTACTTC.

This clonotype was seen more than once but under ten times. The chain recombines TRBV6-1 with TRBJ1-2; D is unclear. The germline V gene has CDR1 MNHNS and CDR2 SASEGT. The CDR3 is 13 residues long. V was shortened by 6 bases and J by 8 bases, with 16 bases between the two germline ends. The CDR3 protein is CASSPKVISGYTF. For the CDR3, the DNA is TGTGCCAGCAGCCCGAAGGTCATCTCCGGCTACACCTTC.

This clonotype came up many times. The V call is TRBV19, the J call TRBJ1-6; TRBD1 matches at 7 bases. V trimming: 6 bases; J trimming: 8 bases; junction bases outside the gene matches: 4. Germline CDR1 and CDR2: LNHDA and SQIVND (reference sequence). The CDR3 spans 13 residues. The CDR3 sequence: CASSDRVDSPLHF. Written as DNA, the CDR3 is TGTGCCAGTAGCGACAGGGTAGATTCACCCCTCCACTTT.

This clonotype showed up many times. V gene TRBV20-1 combines with J gene TRBJ1-3; D not resolved. The CDR3 has 13 residues. Trimming took 6 bases from V and 7 from J, leaving 16 bases between them. CDR1 DFQATT and CDR2 SNEGSKA come from the germline V gene (reference sequence). CDR3 bases: TGCAGTGCCCCCGGCCTCGGGGAGAACACCATATATTTT. Translated: CSAPGLGENTIYF.

This clonotype was observed a few times. The V gene is TRBV25-1, the J gene TRBJ2-2, with D perhaps matching TRBD2 (5 bases). Germline CDR1 and CDR2: MGHDK and SYGVNS. The CDR3 consists of 15 residues. The ends were cut back, 5 bases at V and 1 base at J, with 11 bases in the middle. CDR3 DNA sequence: TGTGCCAGCAGTTTAGGAGCGGTGAACACCGGGGAGCTGTTTTTT. Translating gives CASSLGAVNTGELFF.